This T cell receptor beta chain was observed in a study of radiotherapy plus CTLA-4 blockade in lung cancer. Whole-study results and caveats: Reported findings show early blood T cell clone dynamics, with interferon-beta, best predicted response.

The repertoire was sequenced with immunoSEQ multiplex PCR; TCRdb's copy has only in-frame clones and lacks some. The table has 100,000 or so clones, over 80% seen once. Worth noting for this clone: Its antigen is not known.

The sequence was obtained from a human donor with non-small cell lung cancer that progressed on radiotherapy plus ipilimumab. This specimen consisted of peripheral blood, obtained from a patient treated with radiotherapy plus ipilimumab.

CDR3 sequence: CSAGITSGGPYEQYF. CDR3 in DNA: TGCAGCGCTGGAATTACGAGCGGGGGGCCCTACGAGCAGTACTTC. The chain links TRBV29-1 to TRBJ2-7, with 9 positions matching TRBD2. CDR3 length: 15 residues. Germline CDR1 and CDR2: SQVTM and ANQGSEA. V was clipped by 7 bases and J by 2 bases; unmatched bases: 12.